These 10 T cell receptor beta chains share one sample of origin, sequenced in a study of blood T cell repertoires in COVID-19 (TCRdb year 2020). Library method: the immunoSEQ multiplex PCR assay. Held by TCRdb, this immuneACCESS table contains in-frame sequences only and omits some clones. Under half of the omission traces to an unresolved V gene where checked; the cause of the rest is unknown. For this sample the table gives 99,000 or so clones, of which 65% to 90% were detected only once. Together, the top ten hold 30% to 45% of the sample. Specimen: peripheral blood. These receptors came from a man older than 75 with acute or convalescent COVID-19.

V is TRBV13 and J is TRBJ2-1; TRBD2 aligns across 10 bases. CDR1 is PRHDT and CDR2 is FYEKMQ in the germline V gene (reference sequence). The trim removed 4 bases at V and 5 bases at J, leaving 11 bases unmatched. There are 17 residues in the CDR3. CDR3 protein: CASSWGAGGTGHNEQFF. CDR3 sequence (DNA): TGTGCCAGCAGCTGGGGAGCGGGAGGGACGGGGCACAATGAGCAGTTCTTC.

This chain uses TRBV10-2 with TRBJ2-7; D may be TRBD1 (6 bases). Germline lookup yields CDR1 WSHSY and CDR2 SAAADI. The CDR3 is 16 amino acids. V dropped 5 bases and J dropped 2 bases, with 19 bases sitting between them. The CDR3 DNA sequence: TGCGCCAGCAGTACATGGACAGCTTACGTTCCCTACGAGCAGTACTTC. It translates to CASSTWTAYVPYEQYF.

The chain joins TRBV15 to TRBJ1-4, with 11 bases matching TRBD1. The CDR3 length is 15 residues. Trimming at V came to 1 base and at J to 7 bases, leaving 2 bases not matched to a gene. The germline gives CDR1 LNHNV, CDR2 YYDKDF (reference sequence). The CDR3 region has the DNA TGTGCCACCAGCAGAGCCGGGACAGGGGGTGAAAAACTGTTTTTT. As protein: CATSRAGTGGEKLFF.

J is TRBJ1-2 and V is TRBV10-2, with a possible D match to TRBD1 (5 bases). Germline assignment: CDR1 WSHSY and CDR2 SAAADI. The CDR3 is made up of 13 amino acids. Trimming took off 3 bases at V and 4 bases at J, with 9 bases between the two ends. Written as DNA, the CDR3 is TGCGCCAGCAGTGAAGCGGGGGTCTATGGCTACACCTTC. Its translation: CASSEAGVYGYTF.

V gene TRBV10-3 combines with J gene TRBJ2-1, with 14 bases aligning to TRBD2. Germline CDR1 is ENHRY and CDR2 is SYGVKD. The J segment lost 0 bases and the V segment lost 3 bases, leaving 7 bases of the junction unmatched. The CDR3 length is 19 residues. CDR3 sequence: CAISDLGTSGRGSYNEQFF. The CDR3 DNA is TGTGCCATCAGTGACTTGGGGACTAGCGGGAGAGGCTCCTACAATGAGCAGTTCTTC.

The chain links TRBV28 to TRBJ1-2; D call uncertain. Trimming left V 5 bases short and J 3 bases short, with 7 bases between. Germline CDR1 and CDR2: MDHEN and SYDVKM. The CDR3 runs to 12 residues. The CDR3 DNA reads TGTGCCAGCAGTACCCAGTACTATGGCTACACCTTC. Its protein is CASSTQYYGYTF.

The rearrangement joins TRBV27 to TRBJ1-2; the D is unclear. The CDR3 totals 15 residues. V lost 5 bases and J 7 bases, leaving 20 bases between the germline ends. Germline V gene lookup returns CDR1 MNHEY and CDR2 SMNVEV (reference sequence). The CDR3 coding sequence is TGTGCCAGCAGTCCACTTGGAGAGGGTTCGGCTGGCTACACCTTC. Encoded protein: CASSPLGEGSAGYTF.

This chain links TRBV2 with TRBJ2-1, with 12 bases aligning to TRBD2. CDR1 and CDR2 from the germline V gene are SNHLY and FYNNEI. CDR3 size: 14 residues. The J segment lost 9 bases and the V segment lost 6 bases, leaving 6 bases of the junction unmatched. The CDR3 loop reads CASRVTSGSTEQFF. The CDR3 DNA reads TGTGCCAGCAGGGTGACTAGCGGGAGCACTGAGCAGTTCTTC. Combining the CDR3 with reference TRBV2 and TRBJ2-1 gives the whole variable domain EPEVTQTPSHQVTQMGQEVILRCVPISNHLYFYWYRQILGQKVEFLVSFYNNEISEKSEIFDDQFSVERPDGSNFTLKIRSTKLEDSAMYFCASRVTSGSTEQFFGPGTRLTVL.

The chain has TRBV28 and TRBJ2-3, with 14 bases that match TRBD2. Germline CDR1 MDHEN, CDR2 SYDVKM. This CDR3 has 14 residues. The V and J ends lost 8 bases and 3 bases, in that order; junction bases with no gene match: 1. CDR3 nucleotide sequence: TGTGCCAGCGGGACTAGCGGGAGAACAGATACGCAGTATTTT. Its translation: CASGTSGRTDTQYF. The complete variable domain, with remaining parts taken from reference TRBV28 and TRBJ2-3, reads DVKVTQSSRYLVKRTGEKVFLECVQDMDHENMFWYRQDPGLGLRLIYFSYDVKMKEKGDIPEGYSVSREKKERFSLILESASTNQTSMYLCASGTSGRTDTQYFGPGTRLTVL.

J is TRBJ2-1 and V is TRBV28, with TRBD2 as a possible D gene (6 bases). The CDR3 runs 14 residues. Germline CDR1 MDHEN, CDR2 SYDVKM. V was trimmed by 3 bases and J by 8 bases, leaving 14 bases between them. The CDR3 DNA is TGTGCCAGCAGTTTTGAGTTCGGGGGAGATGAGCAGTTCTTC. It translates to CASSFEFGGDEQFF.